This is a list of T cell receptor beta chains from one sample in a study of vaccination effects on CD4 cells after COVID-19. Method: immunoSEQ multiplex PCR; TCRdb's copy keeps in-frame clones and lacks some. The data contain around 25,000 clones, approximately 79% of them singletons. These receptors have no known antigen. Source: CD4+ T cells from PBMCs cultured with SARS-CoV-2 spike peptides, taken after COVID-19 vaccination. All receptors come from a human donor who received a COVID-19 vaccine. Some clones in this sample may be carry-over from other donors' samples. The CDR3 runs from the conserved cysteine through the conserved F or W. A D gene is named only where the DNA matches it firmly. Clone size is given for some rows only: seen once, a few or many times, or a class if the clone is expanded.

j_call: TRBJ1-1
d_call: TRBD1
clone_size: -
v_call: TRBV3-1/TRBV3-2
cdr3_aa: CASSQSSGGRTEAFF
cdr3_nt: TGTGCCAGCAGCCAATCCTCAGGGGGAAGGACTGAAGCTTTCTTT

j_call: TRBJ2-3
d_call: -
clone_size: -
v_call: TRBV5-1
cdr3_aa: CASSLSQEADTQYF
cdr3_nt: TGCGCCAGCAGCTTGTCTCAAGAGGCAGATACGCAGTATTTT

j_call: TRBJ2-3
d_call: TRBD2
clone_size: -
v_call: TRBV5-1
cdr3_aa: CASSLGPGAGDTDTQYF
cdr3_nt: TGCGCCAGCAGCTTGGGTCCCGGGGCGGGGGACACAGATACGCAGTATTTT

j_call: TRBJ1-4
d_call: -
clone_size: few
v_call: TRBV4-1
cdr3_aa: CASSQGGLPEKLFF
cdr3_nt: TGCGCCAGCAGCCAGGGTGGACTGCCTGAAAAACTGTTTTTT

j_call: TRBJ2-6
d_call: TRBD1
clone_size: -
v_call: TRBV5-1
cdr3_aa: CASSLGWGQGALSGANVLTF
cdr3_nt: TGCGCCAGCAGCTTGGGATGGGGGCAGGGGGCACTCTCTGGGGCCAACGTCCTGACTTTC

j_call: TRBJ2-1
d_call: TRBD2
clone_size: -
v_call: TRBV18
cdr3_aa: CASLAGSYNEQFF
cdr3_nt: TGTGCCAGCCTAGCGGGATCCTACAATGAGCAGTTCTTC

j_call: TRBJ1-2
d_call: -
clone_size: few
v_call: TRBV30
cdr3_aa: CAWKPKVGNYGYTF
cdr3_nt: TGTGCCTGGAAGCCCAAAGTAGGGAACTATGGCTACACCTTC

j_call: TRBJ1-3
d_call: -
clone_size: -
v_call: TRBV30
cdr3_aa: CAWSVAGVSGNTIYF
cdr3_nt: TGTGCCTGGAGTGTCGCGGGCGTCTCTGGAAACACCATATATTTT

j_call: TRBJ2-5
d_call: TRBD2
clone_size: -
v_call: TRBV7-2
cdr3_aa: CASSWRLAGGETQYF
cdr3_nt: TGTGCCAGCAGCTGGCGACTAGCGGGGGGGGAGACCCAGTACTTC

j_call: TRBJ2-3
d_call: TRBD2
clone_size: -
v_call: TRBV19
cdr3_aa: CASSMWTSGGAKDTQYF
cdr3_nt: TGTGCCAGTAGTATGTGGACTAGCGGGGGGGCAAAAGATACGCAGTATTTT

j_call: TRBJ1-2
d_call: -
clone_size: -
v_call: TRBV5-1
cdr3_aa: CASSVDFYGYTF
cdr3_nt: TGCGCCAGCAGCGTGGATTTCTATGGCTACACCTTC

j_call: TRBJ1-1
d_call: -
clone_size: -
v_call: TRBV7-3
cdr3_aa: CASSPSPAGGEAFF
cdr3_nt: TGTGCCAGCAGCCCCTCCCCCGCGGGGGGTGAAGCTTTCTTT

j_call: TRBJ2-1
d_call: TRBD2
clone_size: -
v_call: TRBV7-9
cdr3_aa: CASSFFSGGYDSYNEQFF
cdr3_nt: TGTGCCAGCAGCTTCTTTAGCGGGGGGTACGACTCCTACAATGAGCAGTTCTTC

j_call: TRBJ1-6
d_call: -
clone_size: -
v_call: TRBV28
cdr3_aa: CASSSQGMLVSSPLHF
cdr3_nt: TGTGCCAGCAGTTCTCAAGGGATGTTAGTAAGTTCACCCCTCCACTTT

j_call: TRBJ2-3
d_call: -
clone_size: -
v_call: TRBV5-6
cdr3_aa: CASSYRGELVTDTQYF
cdr3_nt: TGTGCCAGCAGCTACCGTGGGGAGTTAGTTACGGATACGCAGTATTTT

j_call: TRBJ2-3
d_call: -
clone_size: -
v_call: TRBV11-2
cdr3_aa: CASTTTWGFEGAQYF
cdr3_nt: TGTGCCAGCACCACCACCTGGGGTTTCGAGGGTGCGCAGTATTTT

j_call: TRBJ2-5
d_call: -
clone_size: -
v_call: TRBV9
cdr3_aa: CASSVAQETQYF
cdr3_nt: TGTGCCAGCAGCGTAGCCCAAGAGACCCAGTACTTC

j_call: TRBJ2-2
d_call: TRBD2
clone_size: -
v_call: TRBV7-3
cdr3_aa: CASIISGGALGELFF
cdr3_nt: TGTGCCAGCATTATAAGCGGGGGGGCACTCGGGGAGCTGTTTTTT

j_call: TRBJ1-1
d_call: -
clone_size: -
v_call: TRBV5-6
cdr3_aa: CASSRWNQGYTEAFF
cdr3_nt: TGTGCCAGCAGCCGTTGGAACCAGGGATACACTGAAGCTTTCTTT

j_call: TRBJ1-2
d_call: -
clone_size: -
v_call: TRBV2
cdr3_aa: CASSVEVSHKYGYTF
cdr3_nt: TGTGCCAGCAGTGTCGAGGTGTCTCATAAGTATGGCTACACCTTC

j_call: TRBJ1-1
d_call: TRBD1
clone_size: -
v_call: TRBV19
cdr3_aa: CASSNRGRVLSTEAFF
cdr3_nt: TGTGCCAGTAGTAACAGGGGGCGTGTTTTAAGTACTGAAGCTTTCTTT

j_call: TRBJ2-3
d_call: -
clone_size: -
v_call: TRBV12-3/TRBV12-4
cdr3_aa: CASRSRGTQYF
cdr3_nt: TGTGCCAGCAGATCCCGTGGTACGCAGTATTTT

j_call: TRBJ1-5
d_call: -
clone_size: -
v_call: TRBV2
cdr3_aa: CASTPASRQPQHF
cdr3_nt: TGTGCCAGTACCCCAGCGTCCCGGCAGCCCCAGCATTTT

j_call: TRBJ2-3
d_call: -
clone_size: -
v_call: TRBV18
cdr3_aa: CASSGGSGAGADTQYF
cdr3_nt: TGTGCCAGCTCCGGCGGTAGTGGGGCGGGCGCGGATACGCAGTATTTT

j_call: TRBJ2-2
d_call: TRBD2
clone_size: medium-sized
v_call: TRBV10-3
cdr3_aa: CAISDGGGPTGELFF
cdr3_nt: TGTGCCATCAGTGATGGCGGGGGGCCCACCGGGGAGCTGTTTTTT

j_call: TRBJ2-3
d_call: -
clone_size: once
v_call: TRBV2
cdr3_aa: CASSEDTSTDTQYF
cdr3_nt: TGTGCCAGCAGTGAGGACACAAGCACAGATACGCAGTATTTT

j_call: TRBJ2-1
d_call: -
clone_size: -
v_call: TRBV3-1/TRBV3-2
cdr3_aa: CASSQDTGTSYNEQFF
cdr3_nt: TGTGCCAGCAGCCAAGATACAGGGACTTCCTACAATGAGCAGTTCTTC